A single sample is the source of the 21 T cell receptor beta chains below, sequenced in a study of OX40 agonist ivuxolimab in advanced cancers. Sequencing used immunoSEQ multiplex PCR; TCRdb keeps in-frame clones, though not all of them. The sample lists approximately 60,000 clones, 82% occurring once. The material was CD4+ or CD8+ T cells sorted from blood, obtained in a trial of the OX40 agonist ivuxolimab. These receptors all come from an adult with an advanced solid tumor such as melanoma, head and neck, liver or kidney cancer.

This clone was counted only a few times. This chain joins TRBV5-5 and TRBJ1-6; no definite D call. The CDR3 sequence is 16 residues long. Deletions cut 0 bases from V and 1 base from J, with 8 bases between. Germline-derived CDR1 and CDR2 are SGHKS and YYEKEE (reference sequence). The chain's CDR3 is CASSLVKVSYNSPLHF. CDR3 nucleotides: TGTGCCAGCAGCTTGGTGAAGGTTTCCTATAATTCACCCCTCCACTTT.

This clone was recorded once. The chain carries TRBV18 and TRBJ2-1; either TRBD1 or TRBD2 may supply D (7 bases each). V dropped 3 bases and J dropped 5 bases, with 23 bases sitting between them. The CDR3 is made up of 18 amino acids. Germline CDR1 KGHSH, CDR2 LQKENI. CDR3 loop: CASSPLSRGGTVNNEQFF. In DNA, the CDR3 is TGTGCCAGCTCACCGTTGTCGAGGGGAGGGACAGTGAACAATGAGCAGTTCTTC.

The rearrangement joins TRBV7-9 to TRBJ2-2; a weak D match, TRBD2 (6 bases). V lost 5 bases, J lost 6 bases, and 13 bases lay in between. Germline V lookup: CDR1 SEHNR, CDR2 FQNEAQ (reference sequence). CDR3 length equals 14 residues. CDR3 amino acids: CASSLPEGSGELFF. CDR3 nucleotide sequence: TGTGCCAGCAGCCTTCCGGAGGGGTCCGGGGAGCTGTTTTTT.

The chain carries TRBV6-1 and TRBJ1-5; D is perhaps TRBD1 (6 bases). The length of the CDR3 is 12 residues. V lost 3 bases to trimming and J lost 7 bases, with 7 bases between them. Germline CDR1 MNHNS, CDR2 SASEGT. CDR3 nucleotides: TGTGCCAGCAGTGATACAGGGCAGCCCCAGCATTTT. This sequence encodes CASSDTGQPQHF.

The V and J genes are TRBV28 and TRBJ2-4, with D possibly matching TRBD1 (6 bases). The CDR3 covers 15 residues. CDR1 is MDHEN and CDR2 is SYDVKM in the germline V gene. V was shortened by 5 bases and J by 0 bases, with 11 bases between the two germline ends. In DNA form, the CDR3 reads TGTGCCAGCAGTCTTGGACAGTTAGCCAAAAACATTCAGTACTTC. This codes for CASSLGQLAKNIQYF. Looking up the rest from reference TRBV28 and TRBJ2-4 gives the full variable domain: DVKVTQSSRYLVKRTGEKVFLECVQDMDHENMFWYRQDPGLGLRLIYFSYDVKMKEKGDIPEGYSVSREKKERFSLILESASTNQTSMYLCASSLGQLAKNIQYFGAGTRLSVL.

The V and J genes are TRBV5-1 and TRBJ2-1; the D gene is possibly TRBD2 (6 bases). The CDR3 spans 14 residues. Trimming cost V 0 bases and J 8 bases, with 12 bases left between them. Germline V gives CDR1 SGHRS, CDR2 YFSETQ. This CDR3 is CASSLAGASDEQFF. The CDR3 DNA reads TGCGCCAGCAGCTTGGCGGGAGCCTCCGATGAGCAGTTCTTC.

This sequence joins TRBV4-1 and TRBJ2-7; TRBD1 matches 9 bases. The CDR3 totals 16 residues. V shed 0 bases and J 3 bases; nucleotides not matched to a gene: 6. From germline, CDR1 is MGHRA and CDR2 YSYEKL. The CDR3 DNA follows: TGCGCCAGCAGCCAAGAAGAGGGACAGGGAGGCTACGAGCAGTACTTC. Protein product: CASSQEEGQGGYEQYF.

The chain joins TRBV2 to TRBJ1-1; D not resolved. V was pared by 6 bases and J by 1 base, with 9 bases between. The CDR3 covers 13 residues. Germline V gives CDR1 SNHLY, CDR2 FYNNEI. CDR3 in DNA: TGTGCCAGCAGGAACAGCCCGAACACTGAAGCTTTCTTT. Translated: CASRNSPNTEAFF. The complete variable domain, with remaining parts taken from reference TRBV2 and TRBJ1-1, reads EPEVTQTPSHQVTQMGQEVILRCVPISNHLYFYWYRQILGQKVEFLVSFYNNEISEKSEIFDDQFSVERPDGSNFTLKIRSTKLEDSAMYFCASRNSPNTEAFFGQGTRLTVV.

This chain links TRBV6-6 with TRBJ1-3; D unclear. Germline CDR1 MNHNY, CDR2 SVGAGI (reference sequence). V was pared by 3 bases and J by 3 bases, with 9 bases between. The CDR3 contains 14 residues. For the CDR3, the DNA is TGTGCCAGCAGTTATCCCCAGTATGGAAACACCATATATTTT. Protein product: CASSYPQYGNTIYF.

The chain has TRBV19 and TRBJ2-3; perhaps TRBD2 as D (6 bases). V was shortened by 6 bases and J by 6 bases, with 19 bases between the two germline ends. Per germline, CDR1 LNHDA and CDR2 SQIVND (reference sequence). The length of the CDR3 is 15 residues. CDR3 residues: CASSQRGLAKDTQYF. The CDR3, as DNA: TGTGCCAGTAGCCAAAGGGGTCTAGCGAAGGATACGCAGTATTTT.

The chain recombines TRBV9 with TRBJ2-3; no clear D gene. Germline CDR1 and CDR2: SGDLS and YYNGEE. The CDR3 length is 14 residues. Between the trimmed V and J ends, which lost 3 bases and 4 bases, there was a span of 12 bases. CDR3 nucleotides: TGTGCCAGCAGCGGGTTGCTGGCAGCAGATACGCAGTATTTT. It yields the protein CASSGLLAADTQYF.

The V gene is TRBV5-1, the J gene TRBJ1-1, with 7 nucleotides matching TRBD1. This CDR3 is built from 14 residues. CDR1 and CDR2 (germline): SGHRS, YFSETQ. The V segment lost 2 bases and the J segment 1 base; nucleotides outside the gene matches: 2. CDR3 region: CASSLQGQNTEAFF. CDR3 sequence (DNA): TGCGCCAGCAGCTTACAGGGGCAGAACACTGAAGCTTTCTTT. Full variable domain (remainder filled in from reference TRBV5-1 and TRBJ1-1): KAGVTQTPRYLIKTRGQQVTLSCSPISGHRSVSWYQQTPGQGLQFLFEYFSETQRNKGNFPGRFSGRQFSNSRSEMNVSTLELGDSALYLCASSLQGQNTEAFFGQGTRLTVV.

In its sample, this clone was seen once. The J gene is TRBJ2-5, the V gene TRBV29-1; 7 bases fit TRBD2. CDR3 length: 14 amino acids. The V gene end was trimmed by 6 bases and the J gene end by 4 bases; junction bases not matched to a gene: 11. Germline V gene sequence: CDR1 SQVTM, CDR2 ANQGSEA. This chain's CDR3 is CSVSTTGGRETQYF. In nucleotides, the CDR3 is TGCAGCGTGTCAACTACGGGAGGTCGAGAGACCCAGTACTTC.

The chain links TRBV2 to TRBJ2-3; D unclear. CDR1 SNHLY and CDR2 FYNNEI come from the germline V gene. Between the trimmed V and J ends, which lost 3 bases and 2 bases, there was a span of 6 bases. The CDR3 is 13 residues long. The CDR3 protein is CASSDESTDTQYF. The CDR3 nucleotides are TGTGCCAGCAGTGATGAGTCCACAGATACGCAGTATTTT.

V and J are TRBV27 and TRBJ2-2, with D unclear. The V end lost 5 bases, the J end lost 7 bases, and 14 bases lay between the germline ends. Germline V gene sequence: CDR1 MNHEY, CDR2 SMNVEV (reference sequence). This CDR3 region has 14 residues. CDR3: CASSPSWNGGELFF. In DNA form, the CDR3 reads TGTGCCAGCAGTCCCTCGTGGAACGGCGGGGAGCTGTTTTTT.

The DNA for the CDR3 is TGTGCCAGCAGCTTAGGCGGTAGCGGGCATCAGCCCCAGCATTTT. This codes for CASSLGGSGHQPQHF. The chain employs TRBV13 and TRBJ1-5; D gene unclear. V was trimmed by 0 bases and J by 5 bases, leaving 11 bases between them. CDR1 PRHDT and CDR2 FYEKMQ come from the germline V gene (reference sequence). The CDR3 runs to 15 residues.

Written as DNA, the CDR3 is TGCGCCAGCAGCCTTGCCCTAGGTATTGAGGTGTACGAGCAGTACTTC. Translated, it gives CASSLALGIEVYEQYF. The chain couples TRBV4-1 to TRBJ2-7, with unresolved D. Per the germline V gene, CDR1 is MGHRA and CDR2 is YSYEKL. This CDR3 is built from 16 residues. Trimming took 4 bases from V and 4 from J, leaving 20 bases between them.

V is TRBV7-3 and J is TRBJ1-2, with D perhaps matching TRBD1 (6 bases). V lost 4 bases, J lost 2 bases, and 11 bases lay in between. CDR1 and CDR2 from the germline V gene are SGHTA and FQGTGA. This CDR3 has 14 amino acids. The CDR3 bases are TGTGCCAGCAGCTCCGGACAGTTAAACTATGGCTACACCTTC. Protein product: CASSSGQLNYGYTF.

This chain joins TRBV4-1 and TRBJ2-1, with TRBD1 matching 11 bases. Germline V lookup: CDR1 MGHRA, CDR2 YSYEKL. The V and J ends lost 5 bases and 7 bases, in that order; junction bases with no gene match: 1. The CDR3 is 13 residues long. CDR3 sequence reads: CASSWDRGNEQFF. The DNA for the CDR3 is TGCGCCAGCAGCTGGGACAGGGGGAATGAGCAGTTCTTC.

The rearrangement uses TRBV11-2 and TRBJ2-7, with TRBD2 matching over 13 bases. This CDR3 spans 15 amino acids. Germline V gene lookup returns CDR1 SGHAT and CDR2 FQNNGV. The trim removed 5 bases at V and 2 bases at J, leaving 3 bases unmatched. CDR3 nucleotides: TGTGCCAGCAGCCTGGGACTAGCGGGAACCTACGAGCAGTACTTC. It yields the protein CASSLGLAGTYEQYF.

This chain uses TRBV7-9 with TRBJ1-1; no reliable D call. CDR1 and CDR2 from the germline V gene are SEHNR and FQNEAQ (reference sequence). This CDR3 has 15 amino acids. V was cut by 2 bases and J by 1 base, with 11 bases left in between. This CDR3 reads CASSLKGRTNTEAFF. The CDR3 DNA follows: TGTGCCAGCAGCTTAAAAGGACGGACGAACACTGAAGCTTTCTTT. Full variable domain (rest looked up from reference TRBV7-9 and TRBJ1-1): DTGVSQNPRHKITKRGQNVTFRCDPISEHNRLYWYRQTLGQGPEFLTYFQNEAQLEKSRLLSDRFSAERPKGSFSTLEIQRTEQGDSAMYLCASSLKGRTNTEAFFGQGTRLTVV.